Each of the 15 T cell receptor beta chains below was sequenced from the same sample in a study of molecular identifiers for immune sequencing clone quantification. TCRdb itself ran the PCR reads through MiXCR, one entry per CDR3 protein. The repertoire consists of about 640,000 distinct CDR3 sequences, with 15% to 20% occurring once and the leading ten covering roughly 0.9%. Sequencing input: naive CD8+ T cells from blood, with Jurkat cell RNA spiked in. The subset is: FACS-sorted CD8+CD4-CCR7+CD45RA+ naive T cells. The receptors were gathered from a human donor in good health. Some libraries in this study had Jurkat cell RNA spiked in.

This clonotype came up many times. V and J are TRBV13 and TRBJ1-2, with a possible D match to TRBD1 (5 bases). Trimming took off 2 bases at V and 8 bases at J, with 12 bases between the two ends. Looked up from germline, CDR1 is PRHDT and CDR2 is FYEKMQ (reference sequence). CDR3 size: 13 residues. The CDR3 bases are TGTGCCAGCAGCTTAACGAGGGGAGGAGGCTACACCTTC. Translating gives CASSLTRGGGYTF.

This clonotype has a count of ten or more. The chain is built from TRBV30 and TRBJ1-2, with D unclear. Trimming removed 0 bases at V and 0 bases at J, with 14 bases between. CDR3 length: 16 residues. The germline gives CDR1 GTSNPN, CDR2 SVGIG (reference sequence). The CDR3, as DNA: TGTGCCTGGAGTGTACGGCCAACTGACTCTAACTATGGCTACACCTTC. This translates into CAWSVRPTDSNYGYTF.

This clonotype was observed at least ten times. This sequence joins TRBV12-3 or TRBV12-4 and TRBJ2-5, with D perhaps matching TRBD2 (6 bases). Trimming took 6 bases from V and 9 from J, leaving 11 bases between them. This CDR3 is built from 11 residues. This chain's CDR3 is CASSSPGAQYF. DNA of the CDR3: TGTGCCAGCAGCTCGCCGGGGGCCCAGTACTTC.

This clonotype was detected many times. V usage is TRBV9 and J usage is TRBJ2-3; TRBD1 aligns across 8 bases. This CDR3 spans 16 amino acids. The germline V gene encodes CDR1 SGDLS and CDR2 YYNGEE. V was pared by 1 base and J by 5 bases, with 9 bases of the junction left unmatched. The CDR3 here is CASSVQAGQGVDTQYF. The CDR3 DNA reads TGTGCCAGCAGCGTACAAGCAGGACAGGGAGTAGATACGCAGTATTTT.

Turning to this clonotype: A much larger clone lies a single base off, so this may be a read error. The V gene is TRBV9, the J gene TRBJ2-3; D may be TRBD1 (5 bases). CDR1 and CDR2 (germline): SGDLS, YYNGEE. CDR3 size: 14 residues. CDR3 DNA sequence: TGTGTCAGCAGCCTCTCAGGGTTCACAGATACGCAGTATTTT. Translated, it gives CVSSLSGFTDTQYF.

The chain couples TRBV7-9 to TRBJ2-1; 8 bases agree with TRBD1. Unmatched junction bases numbered 6, after V lost 5 bases and J lost 6 bases. The germline V gene encodes CDR1 SEHNR and CDR2 FQNEAQ (reference sequence). The CDR3 totals 14 residues. The CDR3 DNA sequence: TGTGCCAGCAGCCACGGGACAGGTCGCAATGAGCAGTTCTTC. It yields the protein CASSHGTGRNEQFF.

This clonotype was recorded many times. Here the CDR3 reads CASHIAGGLGEQFF. The CDR3 DNA reads TGTGCCAGCCATATAGCGGGGGGGCTTGGTGAGCAGTTCTTC. The rearrangement uses TRBV11-2 and TRBJ2-1, with 11 bases fitting TRBD2. The CDR3 sequence is 14 residues long. Germline V lookup: CDR1 SGHAT, CDR2 FQNNGV. V trimming: 8 bases; J trimming: 9 bases; junction bases outside the gene matches: 9.

Notes on this clonotype: A much larger clone lies one base from this, so it may be a read error. The chain employs TRBV20-1 and TRBJ2-5; D uncertain. Germline V lookup: CDR1 DFQATT, CDR2 SNEGSKA (reference sequence). This CDR3 is built from 10 residues. This chain's CDR3 is CSAKQETLYF. Written as DNA, the CDR3 is TGCAGTGCCAAACAAGAGACCCTGTACTTC.

At least ten counts were recorded for this clonotype. This chain joins TRBV6-5 and TRBJ2-1, with D perhaps being TRBD1 or TRBD2 (7 bases each). V was pared by 1 base and J by 7 bases, with 14 bases between. Germline V gives CDR1 MNHEY, CDR2 SVGAGI. The CDR3 spans 15 residues. For the CDR3, the DNA is TGTGCCAGCAGTTACTTGGCAGGGGGGGCGAATGAGCAGTTCTTC. This codes for CASSYLAGGANEQFF.

In the case of this clonotype: A much larger clone differs by one base, so this may be a read error. This is likely a read error, given that the CDR3 carries no conserved phenylalanine or tryptophan at its end. The chain joins TRBV3-1 to TRBJ1-1; D is uncertain. The CDR3 runs 15 residues. CDR1 is LGHDT and CDR2 is YNNKEL in the germline V gene (reference sequence). The V end lost 1 base, the J end lost 8 bases, and 17 bases lay between the germline ends. The CDR3: CASSQVGHISSEAFS. CDR3 in DNA: TGTGCCAGCAGCCAAGTCGGCCATATATCCTCAGAAGCTTTCTCT.

At least ten counts were recorded for this clonotype. This chain joins TRBV29-1 and TRBJ2-3; no reliable D call. The CDR3 extends over 14 amino acids. Germline CDR1 SQVTM, CDR2 ANQGSEA. V shed 2 bases and J shed 2 bases, with 11 bases lying between them. Here the CDR3 reads CSVEIRSNTDTQYF. CDR3 bases: TGCAGCGTTGAAATAAGATCCAACACAGATACGCAGTATTTT.

For this clonotype: A much more abundant neighbour one base away suggests this may be a read error. This chain connects TRBV7-9 to TRBJ2-1; 10 bases align to TRBD2. The CDR3 is 14 residues long. CDR1 and CDR2 from the germline V gene are SEHNR and FQNEAQ (reference sequence). CDR3 coding DNA: TGTGCCAGCAGCTCACCTAGCGGGGGTCATGAGCGGTTCTTC. Translation gives CASSSPSGGHERFF.

This clonotype was counted only a few times. This sequence joins TRBV20-1 and TRBJ2-7; D might be TRBD1 (6 bases). Per germline, CDR1 DFQATT and CDR2 SNEGSKA (reference sequence). V was pared by 6 bases and J by 4 bases, with 16 bases between. The CDR3 has 13 amino acids. The CDR3 region has the DNA TGCAGTGCCACTAGGGGGATCGGGTACGAGCAGTACTTC. It specifies CSATRGIGYEQYF.

This chain's CDR3 is CASSLVSQSTDTQYF. The CDR3 coding sequence is TGCGCCAGCAGCTTGGTTAGTCAGAGCACAGATACGCAGTATTTT. This chain links TRBV5-1 with TRBJ2-3, with D unresolved. Germline V gives CDR1 SGHRS, CDR2 YFSETQ. This CDR3 comprises 15 residues. The V end lost 0 bases, the J end lost 0 bases, and 8 bases lay between the germline ends. The variable domain in full, completed from reference TRBV5-1 and TRBJ2-3, reads KAGVTQTPRYLIKTRGQQVTLSCSPISGHRSVSWYQQTPGQGLQFLFEYFSETQRNKGNFPGRFSGRQFSNSRSEMNVSTLELGDSALYLCASSLVSQSTDTQYFGPGTRLTVL.

As to this clonotype: A much larger clonotype is one base distant, so this may be a read error. The gene calls are TRBV30 and TRBJ2-3; tentative D call: TRBD2 (5 bases). Looked up from germline, CDR1 is GTSNPN and CDR2 is SVGIG (reference sequence). Between the trimmed V and J ends, which lost 5 bases and 5 bases, there was a span of 5 bases. This CDR3 spans 10 amino acids. The CDR3 is CAWGLDTQYF. The CDR3 DNA reads TGTGCCTGGGGACTAGATACGCAGTATTTT.